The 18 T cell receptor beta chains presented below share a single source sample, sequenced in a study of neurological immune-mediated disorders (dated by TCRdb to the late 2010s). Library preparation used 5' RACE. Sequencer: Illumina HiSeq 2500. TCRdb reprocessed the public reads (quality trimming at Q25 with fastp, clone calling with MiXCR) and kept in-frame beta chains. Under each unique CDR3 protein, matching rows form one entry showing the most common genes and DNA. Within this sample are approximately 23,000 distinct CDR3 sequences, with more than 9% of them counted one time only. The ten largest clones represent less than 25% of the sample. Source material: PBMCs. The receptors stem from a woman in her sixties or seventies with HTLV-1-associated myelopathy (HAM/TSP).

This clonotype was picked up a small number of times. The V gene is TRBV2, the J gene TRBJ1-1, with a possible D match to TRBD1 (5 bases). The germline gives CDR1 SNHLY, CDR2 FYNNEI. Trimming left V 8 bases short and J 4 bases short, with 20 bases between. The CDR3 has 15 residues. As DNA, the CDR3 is TGTGCCAGCTCGCTCAGAGGGGCAGGAAGCACTGAAGCTTTCTTT. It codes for CASSLRGAGSTEAFF.

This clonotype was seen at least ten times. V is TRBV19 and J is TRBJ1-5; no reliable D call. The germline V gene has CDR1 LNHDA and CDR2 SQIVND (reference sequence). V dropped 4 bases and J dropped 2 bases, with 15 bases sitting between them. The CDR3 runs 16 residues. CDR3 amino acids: CASSNPLVSGNQPQHF. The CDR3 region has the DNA TGTGCCAGTAGTAACCCCTTGGTATCAGGCAATCAGCCCCAGCATTTT. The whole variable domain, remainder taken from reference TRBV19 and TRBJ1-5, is DGGITQSPKYLFRKEGQNVTLSCEQNLNHDAMYWYRQDPGQGLRLIYYSQIVNDFQKGDIAEGYSVSREKKESFPLTVTSAQKNPTAFYLCASSNPLVSGNQPQHFGDGTRLSIL.

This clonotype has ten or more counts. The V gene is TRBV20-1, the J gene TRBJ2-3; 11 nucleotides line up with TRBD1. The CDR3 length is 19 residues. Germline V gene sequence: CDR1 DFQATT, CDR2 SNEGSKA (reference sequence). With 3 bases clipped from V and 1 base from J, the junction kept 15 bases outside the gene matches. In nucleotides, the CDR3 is TGCAGTGCTAGCGAGAGCGGGACAGGGGGGAATAGTGGCACAGATACGCAGTATTTT. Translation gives CSASESGTGGNSGTDTQYF.

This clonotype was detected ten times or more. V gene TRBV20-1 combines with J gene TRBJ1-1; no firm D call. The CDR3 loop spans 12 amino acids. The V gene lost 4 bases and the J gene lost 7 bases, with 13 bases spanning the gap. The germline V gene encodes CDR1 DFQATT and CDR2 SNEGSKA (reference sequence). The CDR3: CSATPQYGEAFF. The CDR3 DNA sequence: TGCAGTGCTACCCCCCAGTATGGTGAAGCTTTCTTT.

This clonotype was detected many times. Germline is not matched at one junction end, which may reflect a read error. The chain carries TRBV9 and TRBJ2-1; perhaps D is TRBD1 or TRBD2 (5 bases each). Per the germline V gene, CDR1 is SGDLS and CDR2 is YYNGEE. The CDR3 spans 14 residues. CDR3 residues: CASSASGTVNKQFF. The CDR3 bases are TGTGCCAGCAGCGCATCTGGGACGGTCAATAAGCAGTTCTTC.

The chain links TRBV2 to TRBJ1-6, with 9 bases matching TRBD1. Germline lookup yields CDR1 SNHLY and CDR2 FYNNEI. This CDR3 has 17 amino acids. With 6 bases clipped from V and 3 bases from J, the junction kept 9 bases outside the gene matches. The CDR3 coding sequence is TGTGCCAGCAGGGCCTATGGACAGGGGATCTATAATTCACCCCTCCACTTT. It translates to CASRAYGQGIYNSPLHF.

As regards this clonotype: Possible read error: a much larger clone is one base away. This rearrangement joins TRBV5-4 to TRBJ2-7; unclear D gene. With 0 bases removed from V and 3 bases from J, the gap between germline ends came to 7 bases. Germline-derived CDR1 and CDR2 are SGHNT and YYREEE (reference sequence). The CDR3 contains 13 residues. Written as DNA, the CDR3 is TGTGCCAGCAGCTTGGGGCCTATCTACGAGCAGTACTTC. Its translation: CASSLGPIYEQYF.

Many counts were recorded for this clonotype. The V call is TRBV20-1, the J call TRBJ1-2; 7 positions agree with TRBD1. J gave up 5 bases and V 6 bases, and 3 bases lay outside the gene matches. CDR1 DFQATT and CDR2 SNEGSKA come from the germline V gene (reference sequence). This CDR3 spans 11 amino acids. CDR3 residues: CSARQGYGYTF. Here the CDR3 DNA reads TGCAGTGCCAGACAGGGATATGGCTACACCTTC.

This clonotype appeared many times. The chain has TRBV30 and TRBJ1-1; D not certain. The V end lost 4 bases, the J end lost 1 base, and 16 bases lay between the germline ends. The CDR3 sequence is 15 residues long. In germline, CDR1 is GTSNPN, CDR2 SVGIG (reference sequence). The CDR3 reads CAWTGGSLGNTEAFF. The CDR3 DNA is TGTGCCTGGACCGGAGGGAGCCTCGGGAACACTGAAGCTTTCTTT.

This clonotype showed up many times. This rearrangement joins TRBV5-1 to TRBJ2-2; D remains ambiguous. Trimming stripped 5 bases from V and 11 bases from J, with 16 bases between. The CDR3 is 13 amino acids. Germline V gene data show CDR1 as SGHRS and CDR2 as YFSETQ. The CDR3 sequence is CASSGGWGGELFF. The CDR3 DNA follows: TGCGCCAGCAGTGGCGGTTGGGGTGGAGAGCTGTTTTTT.

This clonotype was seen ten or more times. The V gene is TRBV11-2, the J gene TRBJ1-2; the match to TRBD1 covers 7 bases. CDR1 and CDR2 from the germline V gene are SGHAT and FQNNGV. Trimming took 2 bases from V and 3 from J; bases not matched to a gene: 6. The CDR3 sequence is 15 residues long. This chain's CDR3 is CASSLKNRGHYGYTF. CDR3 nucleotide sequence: TGTGCCAGCAGCTTAAAGAACAGGGGCCACTATGGCTACACCTTC.

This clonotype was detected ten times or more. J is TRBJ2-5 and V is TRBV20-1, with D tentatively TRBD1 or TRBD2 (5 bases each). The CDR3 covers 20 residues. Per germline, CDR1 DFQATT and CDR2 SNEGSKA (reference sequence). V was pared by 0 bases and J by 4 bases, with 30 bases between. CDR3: CSARDTSIKRGHLGAETQYF. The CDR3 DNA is TGCAGTGCTAGAGATACGTCGATCAAGAGGGGCCACCTAGGGGCAGAGACCCAGTACTTC.

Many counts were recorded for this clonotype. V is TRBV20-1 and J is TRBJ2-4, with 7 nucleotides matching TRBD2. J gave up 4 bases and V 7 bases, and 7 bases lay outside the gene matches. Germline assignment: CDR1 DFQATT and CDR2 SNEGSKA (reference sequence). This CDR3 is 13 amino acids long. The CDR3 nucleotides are TGCAGTGGGTTAGAAGCGGGGAAAAACATTCAGTACTTC. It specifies CSGLEAGKNIQYF.

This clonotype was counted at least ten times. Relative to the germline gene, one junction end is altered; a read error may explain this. The CDR3 region is CASSIHPSKGAQYF. Here the CDR3 DNA reads TGTGCTAGCAGCATCCATCCTAGTAAGGGGGCCCAGTACTTC. This chain joins TRBV7-7 and TRBJ2-5; D possibly corresponds to TRBD1 (6 bases). Germline V lookup: CDR1 SSHAT, CDR2 FNYEAQ (reference sequence). This CDR3 is built from 14 residues.

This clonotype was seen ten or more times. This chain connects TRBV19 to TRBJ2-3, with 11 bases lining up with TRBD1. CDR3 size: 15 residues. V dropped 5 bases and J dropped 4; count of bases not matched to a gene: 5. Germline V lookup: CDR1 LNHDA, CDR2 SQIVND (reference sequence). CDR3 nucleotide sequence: TGTGCCAGTAGTCCCCGGGACAGGGGGTCAGATACGCAGTATTTT. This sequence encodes CASSPRDRGSDTQYF.

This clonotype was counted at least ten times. This CDR3 is CSPRGAGTDTQYF. CDR3 sequence (DNA): TGCAGTCCCCGAGGGGCAGGCACAGATACGCAGTATTTT. This rearrangement joins TRBV20-1 to TRBJ2-3, with D perhaps TRBD1 or TRBD2 (5 bases each). Germline assignment: CDR1 DFQATT and CDR2 SNEGSKA (reference sequence). V was pared by 8 bases and J by 1 base, with 13 bases between. The CDR3 extends over 13 amino acids.

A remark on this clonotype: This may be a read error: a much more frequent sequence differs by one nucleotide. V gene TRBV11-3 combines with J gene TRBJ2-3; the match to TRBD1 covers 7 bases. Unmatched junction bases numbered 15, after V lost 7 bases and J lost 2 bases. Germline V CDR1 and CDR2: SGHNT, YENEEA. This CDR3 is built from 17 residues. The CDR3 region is CASISKDGTATTDTQYF. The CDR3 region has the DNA TGTGCCAGCATCTCCAAAGATGGGACAGCGACCACAGATACGCAGTATTTT.

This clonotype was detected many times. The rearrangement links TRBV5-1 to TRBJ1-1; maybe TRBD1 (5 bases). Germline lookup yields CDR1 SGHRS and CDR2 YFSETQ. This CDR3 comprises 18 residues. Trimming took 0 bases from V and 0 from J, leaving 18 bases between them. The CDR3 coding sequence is TGCGCCAGCAGCTTGGGACGTGGGGGGGGGTGGATGAACACTGAAGCTTTCTTT. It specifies CASSLGRGGGWMNTEAFF.